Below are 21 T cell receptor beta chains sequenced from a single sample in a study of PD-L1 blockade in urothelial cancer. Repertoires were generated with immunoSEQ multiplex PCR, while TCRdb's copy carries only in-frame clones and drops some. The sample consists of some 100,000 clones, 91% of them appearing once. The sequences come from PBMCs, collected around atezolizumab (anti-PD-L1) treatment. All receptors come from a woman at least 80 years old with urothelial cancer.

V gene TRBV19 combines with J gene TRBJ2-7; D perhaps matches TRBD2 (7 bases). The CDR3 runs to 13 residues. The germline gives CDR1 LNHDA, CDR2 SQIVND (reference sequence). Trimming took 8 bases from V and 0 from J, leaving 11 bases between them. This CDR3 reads CASGRGSSYEQYF. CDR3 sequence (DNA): TGTGCCAGTGGGAGGGGGAGCTCCTACGAGCAGTACTTC.

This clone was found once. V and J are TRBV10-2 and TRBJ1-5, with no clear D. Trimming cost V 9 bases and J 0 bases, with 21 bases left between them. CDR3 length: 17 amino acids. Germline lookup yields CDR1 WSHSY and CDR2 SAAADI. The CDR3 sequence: CASSGSSQSYSNQPQHF. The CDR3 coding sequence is TGCGCCAGTTCGGGGTCCTCACAATCTTATAGCAATCAGCCCCAGCATTTT.

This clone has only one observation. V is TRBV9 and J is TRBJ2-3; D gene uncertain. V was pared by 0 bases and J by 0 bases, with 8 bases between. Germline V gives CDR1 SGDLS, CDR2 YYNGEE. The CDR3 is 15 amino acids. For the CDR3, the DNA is TGTGCCAGCAGCGTAGGGTCAGGTAGCACAGATACGCAGTATTTT. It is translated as CASSVGSGSTDTQYF.

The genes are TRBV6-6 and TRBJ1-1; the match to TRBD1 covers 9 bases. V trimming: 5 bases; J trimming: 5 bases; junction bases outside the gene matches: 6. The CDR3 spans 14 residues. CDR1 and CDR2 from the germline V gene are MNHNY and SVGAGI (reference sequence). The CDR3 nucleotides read TGTGCCAGCAGTAAAGGACAGGGGAAAACTGAAGCTTTCTTT. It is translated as CASSKGQGKTEAFF.

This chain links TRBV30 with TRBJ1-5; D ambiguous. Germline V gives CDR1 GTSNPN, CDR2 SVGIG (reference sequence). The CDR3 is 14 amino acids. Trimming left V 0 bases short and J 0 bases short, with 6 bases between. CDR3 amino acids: CAWSVLGSNQPQHF. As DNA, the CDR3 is TGTGCCTGGAGTGTACTTGGTAGCAATCAGCCCCAGCATTTT.

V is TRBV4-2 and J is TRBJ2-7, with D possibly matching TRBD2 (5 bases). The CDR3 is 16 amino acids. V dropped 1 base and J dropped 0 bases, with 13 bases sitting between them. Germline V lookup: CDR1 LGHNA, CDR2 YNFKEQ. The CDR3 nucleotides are TGTGCCAGCAGCCAAGGGTCGGGGTCGAGCTCCTACGAGCAGTACTTC. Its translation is CASSQGSGSSSYEQYF.

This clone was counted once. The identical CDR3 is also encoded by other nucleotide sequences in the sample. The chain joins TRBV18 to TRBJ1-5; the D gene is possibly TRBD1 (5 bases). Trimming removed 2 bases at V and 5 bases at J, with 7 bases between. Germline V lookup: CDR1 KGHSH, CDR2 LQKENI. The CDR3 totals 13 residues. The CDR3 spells CASSPAGDQPQHF. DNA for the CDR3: TGTGCCAGCTCACCAGCGGGGGATCAGCCCCAGCATTTT.

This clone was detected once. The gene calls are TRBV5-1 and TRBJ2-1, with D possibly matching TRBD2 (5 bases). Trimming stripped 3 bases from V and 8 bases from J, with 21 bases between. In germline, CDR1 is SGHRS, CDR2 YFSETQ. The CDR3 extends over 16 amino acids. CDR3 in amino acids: CASSWPPGRNGDEQFF. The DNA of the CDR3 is TGCGCCAGCAGCTGGCCCCCGGGCAGAAACGGGGATGAGCAGTTCTTC.

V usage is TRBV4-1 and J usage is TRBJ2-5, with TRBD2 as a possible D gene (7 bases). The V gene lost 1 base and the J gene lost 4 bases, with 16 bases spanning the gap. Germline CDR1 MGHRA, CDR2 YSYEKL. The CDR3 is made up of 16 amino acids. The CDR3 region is CASSQVTSGGGETQYF. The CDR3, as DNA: TGCGCCAGCAGCCAAGTCACCTCGGGGGGCGGAGAGACCCAGTACTTC.

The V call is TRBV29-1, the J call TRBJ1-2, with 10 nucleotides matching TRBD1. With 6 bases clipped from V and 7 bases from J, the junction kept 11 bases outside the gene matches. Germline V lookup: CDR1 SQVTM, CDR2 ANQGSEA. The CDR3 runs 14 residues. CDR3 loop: CSVQKGQGLGGYTF. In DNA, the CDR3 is TGCAGCGTCCAAAAGGGACAGGGGTTGGGTGGCTACACCTTC.

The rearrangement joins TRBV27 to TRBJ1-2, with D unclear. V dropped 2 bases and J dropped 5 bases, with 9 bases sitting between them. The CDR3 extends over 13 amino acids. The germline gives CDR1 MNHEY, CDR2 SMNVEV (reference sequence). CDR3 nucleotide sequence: TGTGCCAGCAGTTTACGGGGTTTGTATGGCTACACCTTC. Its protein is CASSLRGLYGYTF.

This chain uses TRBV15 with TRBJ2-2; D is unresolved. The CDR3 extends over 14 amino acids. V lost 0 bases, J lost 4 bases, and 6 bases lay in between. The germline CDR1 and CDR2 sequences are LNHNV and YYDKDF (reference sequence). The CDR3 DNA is TGTGCCACCAGCAGAGATGGCTTCACCGGGGAGCTGTTTTTT. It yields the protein CATSRDGFTGELFF.

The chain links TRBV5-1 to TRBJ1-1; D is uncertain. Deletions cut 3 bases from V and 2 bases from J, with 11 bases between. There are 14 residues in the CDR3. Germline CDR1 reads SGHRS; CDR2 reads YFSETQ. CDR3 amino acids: CASSSQPTNTEAFF. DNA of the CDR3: TGCGCCAGCAGCTCACAGCCTACCAACACTGAAGCTTTCTTT.

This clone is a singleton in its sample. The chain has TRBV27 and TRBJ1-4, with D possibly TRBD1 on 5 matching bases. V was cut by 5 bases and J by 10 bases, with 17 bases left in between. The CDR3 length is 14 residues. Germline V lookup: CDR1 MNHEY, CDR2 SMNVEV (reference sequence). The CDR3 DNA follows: TGTGCCAGCAGTGGCCAGGGCTTGCGGGGAAAACTGTTTTTT. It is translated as CASSGQGLRGKLFF.

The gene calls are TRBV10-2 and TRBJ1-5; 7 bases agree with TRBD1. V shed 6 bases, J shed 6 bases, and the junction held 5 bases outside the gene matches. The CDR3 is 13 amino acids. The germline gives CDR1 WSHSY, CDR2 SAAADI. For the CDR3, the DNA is TGCGCCAGCAGACGGGACAGCTCTCAGCCCCAGCATTTT. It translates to CASRRDSSQPQHF.

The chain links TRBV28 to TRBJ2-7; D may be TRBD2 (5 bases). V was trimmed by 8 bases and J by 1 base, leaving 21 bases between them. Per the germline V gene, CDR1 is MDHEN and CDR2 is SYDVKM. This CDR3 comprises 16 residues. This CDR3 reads CASQIMDGGASYEQYF. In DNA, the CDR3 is TGTGCCAGCCAAATCATGGACGGAGGAGCGTCCTACGAGCAGTACTTC.

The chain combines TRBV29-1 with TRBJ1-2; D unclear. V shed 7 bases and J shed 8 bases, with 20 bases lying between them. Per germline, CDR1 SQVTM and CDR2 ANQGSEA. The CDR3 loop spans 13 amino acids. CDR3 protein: CSAIREGWMGYTF. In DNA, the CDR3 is TGCAGCGCAATAAGGGAGGGATGGATGGGCTACACCTTC.

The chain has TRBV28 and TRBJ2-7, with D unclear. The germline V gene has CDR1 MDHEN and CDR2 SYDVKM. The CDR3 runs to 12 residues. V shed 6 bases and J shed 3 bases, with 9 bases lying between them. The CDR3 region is CASSQSRYEQYF. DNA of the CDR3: TGTGCCAGCAGCCAATCGCGCTACGAGCAGTACTTC. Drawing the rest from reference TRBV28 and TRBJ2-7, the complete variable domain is DVKVTQSSRYLVKRTGEKVFLECVQDMDHENMFWYRQDPGLGLRLIYFSYDVKMKEKGDIPEGYSVSREKKERFSLILESASTNQTSMYLCASSQSRYEQYFGPGTRLTVT.

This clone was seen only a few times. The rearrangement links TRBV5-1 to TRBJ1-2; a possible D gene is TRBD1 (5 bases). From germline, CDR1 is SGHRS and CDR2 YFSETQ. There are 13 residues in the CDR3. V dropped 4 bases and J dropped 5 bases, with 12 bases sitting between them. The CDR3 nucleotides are TGCGCCAGCAGCGGAGGGACGGATTATGGCTACACCTTC. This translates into CASSGGTDYGYTF. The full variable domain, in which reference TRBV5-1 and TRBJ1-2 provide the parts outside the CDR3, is KAGVTQTPRYLIKTRGQQVTLSCSPISGHRSVSWYQQTPGQGLQFLFEYFSETQRNKGNFPGRFSGRQFSNSRSEMNVSTLELGDSALYLCASSGGTDYGYTFGSGTRLTVV.

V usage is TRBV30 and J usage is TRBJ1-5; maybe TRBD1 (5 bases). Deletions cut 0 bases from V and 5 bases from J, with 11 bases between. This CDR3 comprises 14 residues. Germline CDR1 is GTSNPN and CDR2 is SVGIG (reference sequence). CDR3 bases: TGTGCCTGGAGTGTGGGGCAGCTCGATCAGCCCCAGCATTTT. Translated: CAWSVGQLDQPQHF.

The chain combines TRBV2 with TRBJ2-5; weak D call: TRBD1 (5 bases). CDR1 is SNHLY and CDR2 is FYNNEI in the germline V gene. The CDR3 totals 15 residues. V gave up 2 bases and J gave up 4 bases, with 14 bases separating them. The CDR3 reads CASSEQGTPRETQYF. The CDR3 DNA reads TGTGCCAGCAGTGAACAGGGAACCCCTCGAGAGACCCAGTACTTC.